These 8 T cell receptor beta chains came from one sample sequenced in a study of blood T cell repertoires in COVID-19. Profiling relied on immunoSEQ multiplex PCR, and the TCRdb table lists in-frame clones only, not all of them. This sample has tens of thousands of clones, with roughly 90% found just once. The source material was peripheral blood. The receptors were sampled from a man aged 25 to 40 with acute or convalescent COVID-19.

The gene calls are TRBV9 and TRBJ2-5, with TRBD2 matching 10 bases. V shed 0 bases and J 5 bases; nucleotides not matched to a gene: 10. CDR1 is SGDLS and CDR2 is YYNGEE in the germline V gene. The CDR3 loop spans 17 amino acids. CDR3: CASSVGGSGRAWETQYF. In nucleotides, the CDR3 is TGTGCCAGCAGCGTAGGGGGCAGCGGGAGGGCCTGGGAGACCCAGTACTTC.

This sequence joins TRBV5-4 and TRBJ2-7, with 10 nucleotides matching TRBD1. The V gene's germline CDR1 is SGHNT and CDR2 YYREEE (reference sequence). V shed 2 bases, J shed 5 bases, and the junction held 7 bases outside the gene matches. This CDR3 has 15 amino acids. The CDR3 DNA follows: TGTGCCAGCAGCTTACCGGGACAGGGGTCCCACGAGCAGTACTTC. Translating it yields CASSLPGQGSHEQYF.

This clone appeared a single time. This sequence joins TRBV6-5 and TRBJ1-1, with TRBD1 matching 8 bases. The length of the CDR3 is 15 residues. Per germline, CDR1 MNHEY and CDR2 SVGAGI. The V gene end was trimmed by 6 bases and the J gene end by 0 bases; junction bases not matched to a gene: 6. CDR3 sequence reads: CASSPRGQVNTEAFF. The DNA of the CDR3 is TGTGCCAGCAGCCCCAGGGGACAGGTGAACACTGAAGCTTTCTTT.

The rearrangement uses TRBV7-9 and TRBJ1-5, with D unclear. CDR1 is SEHNR and CDR2 is FQNEAQ in the germline V gene (reference sequence). There are 14 residues in the CDR3. Trimming stripped 1 base from V and 7 bases from J, with 11 bases between. CDR3 loop: CASSLGGRQQPQHF. The DNA of the CDR3 is TGTGCCAGCAGCTTAGGAGGGCGGCAACAGCCCCAGCATTTT.

This clone appeared a single time. DNA of the CDR3: TGTGCCAGCAGTTACTCGCCCTGGCGGGGCGGCTACACCTTC. Protein sequence: CASSYSPWRGGYTF. The chain couples TRBV6-6 to TRBJ1-2, with D possibly matching TRBD1 (5 bases). The CDR3 is 14 residues long. V gave up 0 bases and J gave up 8 bases, with 13 bases separating them. The germline V gene has CDR1 MNHNY and CDR2 SVGAGI (reference sequence).

The chain links TRBV6-1 to TRBJ1-4; 8 nucleotides line up with TRBD1. The trim removed 3 bases at V and 5 bases at J, leaving 14 bases unmatched. Germline V gene sequence: CDR1 MNHNS, CDR2 SASEGT. This CDR3 has 18 amino acids. The CDR3 protein is CASSEVSGTGALNEKLFF. The CDR3 DNA follows: TGTGCCAGCAGTGAGGTCTCGGGGACAGGAGCCCTAAATGAAAAACTGTTTTTT.

The chain recombines TRBV7-2 with TRBJ1-1; TRBD1 aligns across 7 bases. V lost 6 bases to trimming and J lost 1 base; unmatched junction nucleotides: 5. The CDR3 has 14 residues. The V gene's germline CDR1 is SGHTA and CDR2 FQGNSA. DNA of the CDR3: TGTGCCAGCAGACCCAGACAGGGGAACACTGAAGCTTTCTTT. Translated: CASRPRQGNTEAFF.

J is TRBJ2-1 and V is TRBV15, with TRBD2 matching 8 bases. The germline V gene encodes CDR1 LNHNV and CDR2 YYDKDF (reference sequence). The CDR3 consists of 14 residues. With 7 bases clipped from V and 10 bases from J, the junction kept 12 bases outside the gene matches. This CDR3 is CATTFRTSFGEQFF. CDR3 bases: TGTGCCACCACCTTTCGGACTAGCTTCGGGGAGCAGTTCTTC. Full variable domain (missing parts from reference TRBV15 and TRBJ2-1): DAMVIQNPRYQVTQFGKPVTLSCSQTLNHNVMYWYQQKSSQAPKLLFHYYDKDFNNEADTPDNFQSRRPNTSFCFLDIRSPGLGDTAMYLCATTFRTSFGEQFFGPGTRLTVL.